The entry below describes one T cell receptor (beta chain). Its cognate antigen is unknown. This record comes from a study of identical twins. Study-wide results and limits: An excess of low generation probability was shown by twin-shared out-of-frame alpha sequences. Models underestimated out-of-frame TCR alpha sharing in monozygotic twins.

Unique molecular identifiers were in the cDNA, with template-switch universal primer binding. TCRdb called the 5' RACE reads again in MiXCR, with one record for every CDR3 protein. The sample holds approximately 1.8 million distinct CDR3 sequences, roughly a third seen once. CDR3 size: 15 residues. Trimming took off 7 bases at V and 0 bases at J, with 16 bases between the two ends. Germline V lookup: CDR1 SGHTA, CDR2 FQGNSA. The V and J genes are TRBV7-2 and TRBJ2-7; D call uncertain. This TCR was sampled from a newborn girl in good health. Material for sequencing was cord blood. In DNA form, the CDR3 reads TGTGCCAGCAACCCCGCCCCAGAACTCTCCTACGAGCAGTACTTC. Translation: CASNPAPELSYEQYF.